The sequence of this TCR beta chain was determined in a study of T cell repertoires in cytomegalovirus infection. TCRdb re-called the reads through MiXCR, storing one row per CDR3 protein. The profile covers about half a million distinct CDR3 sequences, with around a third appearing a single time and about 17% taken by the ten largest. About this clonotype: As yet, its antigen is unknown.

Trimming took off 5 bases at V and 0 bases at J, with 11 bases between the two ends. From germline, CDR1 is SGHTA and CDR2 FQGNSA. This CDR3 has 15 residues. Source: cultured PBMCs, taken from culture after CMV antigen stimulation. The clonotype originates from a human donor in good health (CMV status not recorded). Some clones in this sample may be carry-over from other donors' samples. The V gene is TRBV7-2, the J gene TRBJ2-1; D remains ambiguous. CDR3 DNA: TGTGCCAGCAGCCCCCAACCAAGCTCCTACAATGAGCAGTTCTTC. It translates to CASSPQPSSYNEQFF.